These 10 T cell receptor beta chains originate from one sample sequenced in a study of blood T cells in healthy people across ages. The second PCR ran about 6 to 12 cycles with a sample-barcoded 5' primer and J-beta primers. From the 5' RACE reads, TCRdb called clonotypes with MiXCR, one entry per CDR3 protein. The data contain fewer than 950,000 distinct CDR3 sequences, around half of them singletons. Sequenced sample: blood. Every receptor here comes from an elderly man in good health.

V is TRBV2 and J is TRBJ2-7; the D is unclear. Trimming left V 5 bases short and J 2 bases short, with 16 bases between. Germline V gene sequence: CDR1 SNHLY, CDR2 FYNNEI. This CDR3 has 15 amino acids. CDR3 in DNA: TGTGCCAGCAGTTTTGAAACAGCCCTTACCTACGAGCAGTACTTC. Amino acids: CASSFETALTYEQYF.

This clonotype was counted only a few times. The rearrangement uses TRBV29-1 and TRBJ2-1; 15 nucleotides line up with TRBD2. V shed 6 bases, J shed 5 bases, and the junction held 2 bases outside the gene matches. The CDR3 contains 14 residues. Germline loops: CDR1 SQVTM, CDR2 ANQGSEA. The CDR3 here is CSVGLAGGHNEQFF. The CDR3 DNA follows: TGCAGCGTGGGACTAGCGGGAGGCCACAATGAGCAGTTCTTC.

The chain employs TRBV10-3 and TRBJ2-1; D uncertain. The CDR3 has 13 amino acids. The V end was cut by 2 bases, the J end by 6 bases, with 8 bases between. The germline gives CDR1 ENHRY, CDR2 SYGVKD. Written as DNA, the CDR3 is TGTGCCATCAGTGAGAGCAGGAGCAATGAGCAGTTCTTC. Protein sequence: CAISESRSNEQFF.

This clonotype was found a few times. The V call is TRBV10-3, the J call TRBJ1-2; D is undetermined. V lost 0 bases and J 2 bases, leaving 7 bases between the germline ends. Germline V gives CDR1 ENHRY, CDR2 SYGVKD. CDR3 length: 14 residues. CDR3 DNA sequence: TGTGCCATCAGTGAGTCCTACAGCAACTATGGCTACACCTTC. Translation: CAISESYSNYGYTF.

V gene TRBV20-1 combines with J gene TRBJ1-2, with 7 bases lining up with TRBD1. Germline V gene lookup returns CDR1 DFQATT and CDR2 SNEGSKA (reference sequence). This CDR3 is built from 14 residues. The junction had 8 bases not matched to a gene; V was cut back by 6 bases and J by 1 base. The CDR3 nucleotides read TGCAGTGCGAGGGACAGACGACTTAACTATGGCTACACCTTC. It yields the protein CSARDRRLNYGYTF.

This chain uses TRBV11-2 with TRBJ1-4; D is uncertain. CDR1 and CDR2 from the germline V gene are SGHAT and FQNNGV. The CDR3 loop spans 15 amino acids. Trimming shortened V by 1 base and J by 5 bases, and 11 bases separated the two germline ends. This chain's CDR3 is CASSLVSSPNEKLFF. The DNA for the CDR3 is TGTGCCAGCAGCTTAGTGAGTTCACCCAATGAAAAACTGTTTTTT.

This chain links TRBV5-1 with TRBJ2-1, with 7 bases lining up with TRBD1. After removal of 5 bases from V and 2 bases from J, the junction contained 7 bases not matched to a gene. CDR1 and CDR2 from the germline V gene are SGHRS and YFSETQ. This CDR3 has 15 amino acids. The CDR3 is CASRAETGTYNEQFF. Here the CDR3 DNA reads TGCGCCAGCAGGGCAGAGACAGGGACCTACAATGAGCAGTTCTTC.

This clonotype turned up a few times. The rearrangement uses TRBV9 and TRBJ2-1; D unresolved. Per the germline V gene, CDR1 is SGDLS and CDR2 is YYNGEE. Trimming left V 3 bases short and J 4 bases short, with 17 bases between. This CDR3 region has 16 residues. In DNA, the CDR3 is TGTGCCAGCAGCGAAGACCACGTGAAGAGGTACAATGAGCAGTTCTTC. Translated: CASSEDHVKRYNEQFF.

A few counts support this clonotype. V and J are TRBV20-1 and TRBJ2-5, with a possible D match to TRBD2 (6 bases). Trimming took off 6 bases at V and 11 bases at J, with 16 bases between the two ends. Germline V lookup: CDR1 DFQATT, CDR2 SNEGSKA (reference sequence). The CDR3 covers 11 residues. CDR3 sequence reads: CSAALPGEQYF. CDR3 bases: TGCAGTGCGGCCCTGCCGGGGGAGCAGTACTTC.

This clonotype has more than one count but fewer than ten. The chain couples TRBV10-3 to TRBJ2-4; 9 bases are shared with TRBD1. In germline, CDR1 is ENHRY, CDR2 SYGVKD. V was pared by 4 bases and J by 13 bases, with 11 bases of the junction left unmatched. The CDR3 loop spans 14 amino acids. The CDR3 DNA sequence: TGTGCCATCAGTGCCGGACAGGGGACGGAGGAGCAGTACTTC. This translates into CAISAGQGTEEQYF.